The entry below gives a single T cell receptor (beta chain) sequence along with its context. Its cognate antigen is unknown. TCRdb reprocessed the 5' RACE reads and stores each CDR3 protein as one record, lacking DNA. Its listing shows some 330,000 distinct CDR3 sequences. The sample originates from a study of monozygotic twins with inflammatory bowel disease. Whole-study results and caveats: Relative to healthy twins, IBD patients had fewer clonotypes in common with others, a gap that was especially apparent with disease activity.

This sequence originates from a human donor with ulcerative colitis or Crohn's disease, or a healthy co-twin of an affected twin (not recorded which). Material for sequencing was blood.

The CDR3 loop is CASSPGGLTLYEQYF. V and J are TRBV27 and TRBJ2-7; the TRBD2 assignment by TCRdb is unverifiable without DNA. Germline V gives CDR1 MNHEY, CDR2 SMNVEV (reference sequence). The CDR3 spans 15 residues.